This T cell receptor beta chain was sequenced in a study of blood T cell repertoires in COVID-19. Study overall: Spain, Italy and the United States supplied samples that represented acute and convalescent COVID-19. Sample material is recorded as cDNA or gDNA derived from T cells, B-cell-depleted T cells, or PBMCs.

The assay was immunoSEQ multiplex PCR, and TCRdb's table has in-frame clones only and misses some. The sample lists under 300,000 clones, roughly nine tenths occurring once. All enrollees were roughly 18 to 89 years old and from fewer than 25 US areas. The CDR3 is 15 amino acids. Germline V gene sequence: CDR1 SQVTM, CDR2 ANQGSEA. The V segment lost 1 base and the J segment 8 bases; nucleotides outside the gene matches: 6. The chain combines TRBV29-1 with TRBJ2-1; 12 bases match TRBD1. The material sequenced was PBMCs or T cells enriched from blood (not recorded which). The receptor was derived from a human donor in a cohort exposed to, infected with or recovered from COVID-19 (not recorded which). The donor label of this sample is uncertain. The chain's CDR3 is CSVEGGTGGRDEQFF. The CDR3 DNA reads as TGCAGCGTTGAAGGGGGGACAGGGGGCAGGGATGAGCAGTTCTTC.